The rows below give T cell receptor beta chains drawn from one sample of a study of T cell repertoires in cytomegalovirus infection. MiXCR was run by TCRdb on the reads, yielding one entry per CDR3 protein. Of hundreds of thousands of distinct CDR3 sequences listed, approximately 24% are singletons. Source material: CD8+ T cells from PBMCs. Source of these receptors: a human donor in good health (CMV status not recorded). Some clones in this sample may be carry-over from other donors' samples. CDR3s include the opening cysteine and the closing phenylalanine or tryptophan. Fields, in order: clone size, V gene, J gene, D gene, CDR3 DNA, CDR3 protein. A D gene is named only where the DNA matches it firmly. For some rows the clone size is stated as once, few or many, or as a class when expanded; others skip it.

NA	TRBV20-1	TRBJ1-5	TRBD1	TGCAGTGCTTTATGGGGAGGGGGCGGACCGGTGGGTAGCAATCAGCCCCAGCATTTT	CSALWGGGGPVGSNQPQHF
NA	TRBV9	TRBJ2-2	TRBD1	TGTGCCAGCAGCGACCACCCGGACAGGGGACGCACCGGGGAGCTGTTTTTT	CASSDHPDRGRTGELFF
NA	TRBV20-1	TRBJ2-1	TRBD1	TGCAGTGCTAGGCCGACAGGGGGGATCTACAATGAGCAGTTCTTC	CSARPTGGIYNEQFF
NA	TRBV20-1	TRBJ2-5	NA	TGCAGTGCTAGAGACCAAGGGTATCCGCAAGAGACCCAGTACTTC	CSARDQGYPQETQYF
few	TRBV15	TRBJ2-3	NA	TGTGCCACCAGCAGAGATGACTGGGAGATCTTCACAGATACGCAGTATTTT	CATSRDDWEIFTDTQYF
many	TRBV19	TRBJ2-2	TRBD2	TGTGCCAGTACCTTAGCGGGGGGGTATGACACCGGGGAGCTGTTTTTT	CASTLAGGYDTGELFF
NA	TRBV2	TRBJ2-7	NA	TGTGCCACAGCGACGCTGGACGACGAGCAGTACTTC	CATATLDDEQYF
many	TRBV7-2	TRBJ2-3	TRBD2	TGTGCCAGCAGCTTAGCGCCGGGACTAGCGATTAGCACAGATACGCAGTATTTT	CASSLAPGLAISTDTQYF
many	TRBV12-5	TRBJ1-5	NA	TGTGCTAGTGGTTTGCCCTCCCCTCTCGGCCCAGGGCCTCAGCCCCAGCATTTT	CASGLPSPLGPGPQPQHF
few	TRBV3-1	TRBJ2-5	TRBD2	TGTGCCAGCAGCCAAGATCAATTCGGGATAGCGGGGGTCCAAGAGACCCAGTACTTC	CASSQDQFGIAGVQETQYF
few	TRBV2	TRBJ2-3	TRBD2	TGTGCCAGCAGTGACGTTAGCGGGGTTCGAGATACGCAGTATTTT	CASSDVSGVRDTQYF
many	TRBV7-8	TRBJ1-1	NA	TGTGCCAGCAGCTTAGGGCAGACCACTGAAGCTTTCTTT	CASSLGQTTEAFF